The 21 T cell receptor beta chains below come from one sample, sequenced in a study of Ad26.COV2.S vaccination and SARS-CoV-2 variants. Some clones are missing from TCRdb's copy, which holds only in-frame ones; the method was immunoSEQ multiplex PCR. The sample yields under 250,000 clones, about 83% seen once. Documented treatment: 15 to 20 received Ad26.COV2.S at low or high dose, single or two shots; about five received placebo; per-sample allocation not given. Sampling happened 63 days after the first vaccine or placebo injection. Source: peripheral blood, taken in a trial of Ad26.COV2.S vaccine versus placebo. These receptors all come from a person aged 18 to 65 who received the Ad26.COV2.S COVID-19 vaccine or a placebo.

The chain is built from TRBV7-2 and TRBJ2-1; TRBD2 matches at 8 bases. The CDR3 is 14 amino acids. V lost 5 bases to trimming and J lost 8 bases; unmatched junction nucleotides: 8. Germline V gene sequence: CDR1 SGHTA, CDR2 FQGNSA. The CDR3 DNA sequence: TGTGCCAGCAGCCCTAGCGGGCGAGGGCATGAGCAGTTCTTC. Its protein product is CASSPSGRGHEQFF.

This chain links TRBV5-8 with TRBJ1-1; no definite D call. Germline loops: CDR1 SGHTS, CDR2 YDEGEE. The CDR3 has 13 amino acids. V lost 5 bases and J lost 5, with 13 bases in between. The chain's CDR3 is CASRTVRWTEAFF. The CDR3 DNA sequence: TGTGCCAGCAGAACAGTTCGCTGGACTGAAGCTTTCTTT.

The chain recombines TRBV7-2 with TRBJ2-1; 8 bases fit TRBD2. Unmatched junction bases numbered 11, after V lost 1 base and J lost 15 bases. The CDR3 extends over 14 amino acids. Germline V gives CDR1 SGHTA, CDR2 FQGNSA. As DNA, the CDR3 is TGTGCCAGCAGCTTAGGGGGGTTGAGCGGGAGAACGTTCTTC. It yields the protein CASSLGGLSGRTFF.

V gene TRBV5-4 combines with J gene TRBJ2-1; D tentatively fits TRBD1 or TRBD2 (6 bases each). Germline CDR1 and CDR2: SGHNT and YYREEE (reference sequence). The length of the CDR3 is 17 residues. Trimming shortened V by 4 bases and J by 0 bases, and 17 bases separated the two germline ends. The chain's CDR3 is CASSPRGGGASYNEQFF. The DNA of the CDR3 is TGTGCCAGCAGCCCGCGGGGTGGGGGCGCCTCCTACAATGAGCAGTTCTTC.

The J gene is TRBJ2-5, the V gene TRBV4-2; 13 nucleotides agree with TRBD2. From germline, CDR1 is LGHNA and CDR2 YNFKEQ. This CDR3 has 17 residues. V shed 6 bases and J 5 bases; nucleotides not matched to a gene: 12. DNA for the CDR3: TGTGCCAGCAGTAGACCGGGACTAGCGGGACTCGGTGAGACCCAGTACTTC. Residues: CASSRPGLAGLGETQYF.

This chain links TRBV6-2 or TRBV6-3 with TRBJ2-1, with 11 bases matching TRBD2. V lost 4 bases and J lost 4; bases outside the gene matches: 3. The CDR3 has 15 residues. Germline CDR1 MNHEY, CDR2 SVGEGT. The CDR3: CASSLAGGQYNEQFF. CDR3 nucleotide sequence: TGTGCCAGCAGTTTAGCGGGGGGGCAGTACAATGAGCAGTTCTTC.

The rearrangement joins TRBV7-9 to TRBJ1-5; no reliable D call. This CDR3 has 17 residues. Trimming stripped 0 bases from V and 0 bases from J, with 12 bases between. Germline V CDR1 and CDR2: SEHNR, FQNEAQ (reference sequence). The CDR3 DNA reads TGTGCCAGCAGCTTAGCGCGGGGAAGTTATAGCAATCAGCCCCAGCATTTT. Protein product: CASSLARGSYSNQPQHF.

The table lists this clone with a few counts. The chain couples TRBV2 to TRBJ2-7; D ambiguous. CDR1 and CDR2 (germline): SNHLY, FYNNEI. The CDR3 totals 14 residues. V dropped 2 bases and J dropped 0 bases, with 8 bases sitting between them. The DNA for the CDR3 is TGTGCCAGCAGTGAAACGGTCAACTCCTACGAGCAGTACTTC. Translating it yields CASSETVNSYEQYF.

This chain links TRBV14 with TRBJ2-5; D might be TRBD2 (5 bases). V was trimmed by 4 bases and J by 5 bases, leaving 17 bases between them. CDR1 and CDR2 from the germline V gene are SGHDN and FVKESK. The CDR3 extends over 15 amino acids. CDR3 in amino acids: CASSLLGRLGETQYF. The CDR3 nucleotides are TGTGCCAGCAGCCTACTAGGGCGGTTAGGGGAGACCCAGTACTTC.

The CDR3 bases are TGTGCAAGTCGCTCCTCGCCCATGGGCAGGGTCTACGAGCAGTACGTC. Translating it yields CASRSSPMGRVYEQYV. The chain joins TRBV12-2 to TRBJ2-7; the table assigns TRBD1, which was not confirmed against the DNA. TRBV12-2 is a recognized pseudogene. The CDR3 is made up of 16 amino acids.

The chain recombines TRBV7-8 with TRBJ2-2; D unclear. The CDR3 loop spans 16 amino acids. The V end was cut by 4 bases, the J end by 0 bases, with 12 bases between. Germline V CDR1 and CDR2: SGHVS, FQNEAQ. The CDR3 DNA follows: TGTGCCAGCAGCTCATACTTGGCCCCGAACACCGGGGAGCTGTTTTTT. Translation: CASSSYLAPNTGELFF.

The gene calls are TRBV3-1 (or the pseudogene TRBV3-2) and TRBJ1-1; 7 bases are a match to TRBD1. V lost 4 bases and J lost 11; bases outside the gene matches: 13. This CDR3 region has 14 residues. CDR1 and CDR2 from the germline V gene are LGHDT and YNNKEL (reference sequence). CDR3 protein: CASSLGQRGLGAFF. Here the CDR3 DNA reads TGTGCCAGCAGCCTAGGCCAAAGGGGGCTCGGTGCTTTCTTT.

This clone was recorded only once. The V call is TRBV16, the J call TRBJ1-5; weak D call: TRBD1 (5 bases). In germline, CDR1 is KGHSY, CDR2 FQNENV. Trimming cost V 4 bases and J 0 bases, with 10 bases left between them. This CDR3 is 15 amino acids long. CDR3 region: CASSPLTASNQPQHF. DNA of the CDR3: TGTGCCAGCAGCCCTCTGACAGCTAGCAATCAGCCCCAGCATTTT.

This clone has only one observation. The chain's CDR3 is CASSTQGAPHEQFF. CDR3 bases: TGCGCCAGCAGCACTCAGGGGGCGCCTCATGAGCAGTTCTTC. The chain joins TRBV4-3 to TRBJ2-1; TRBD1 aligns across 8 bases. Germline V CDR1 and CDR2: LGHNA, YSLEER. The CDR3 loop spans 14 amino acids. The junction had 8 bases not matched to a gene; V was cut back by 5 bases and J by 8 bases.

This chain joins TRBV18 and TRBJ2-5; D not certain. CDR3 length equals 14 residues. V was shortened by 0 bases and J by 2 bases, with 7 bases between the two germline ends. From germline, CDR1 is KGHSH and CDR2 LQKENI. As DNA, the CDR3 is TGTGCCAGCTCACCACCGGCGGCGCAAGAGACCCAGTACTTC. Protein: CASSPPAAQETQYF.

This clone was recorded a few times. Other nucleotide sequences from this sample produce the same CDR3. This chain links TRBV29-1 with TRBJ2-5, with a tentative D call TRBD1 (5 bases). Looked up from germline, CDR1 is SQVTM and CDR2 is ANQGSEA. The CDR3 has 13 amino acids. The V gene lost 3 bases and the J gene lost 4 bases, with 12 bases spanning the gap. CDR3 sequence: CSVEVGGAETQYF. CDR3 nucleotides: TGCAGCGTTGAGGTTGGTGGGGCAGAGACCCAGTACTTC.

The chain employs TRBV7-8 and TRBJ2-1; TRBD1 aligns across 9 bases. V was clipped by 4 bases and J by 5 bases; unmatched bases: 6. In germline, CDR1 is SGHVS, CDR2 FQNEAQ. This CDR3 has 15 residues. The CDR3 bases are TGTGCCAGCAGCTCGACAGGGGGAGTTGACAATGAGCAGTTCTTC. This encodes CASSSTGGVDNEQFF.

The chain employs TRBV7-9 and TRBJ2-5, with a tentative D call TRBD1 (6 bases). Germline V gene sequence: CDR1 SEHNR, CDR2 FQNEAQ (reference sequence). With 8 bases removed from V and 5 bases from J, the gap between germline ends came to 21 bases. This CDR3 has 15 amino acids. The chain's CDR3 is CASVRILGAPETQYF. The CDR3, as DNA: TGTGCCAGCGTGCGGATATTGGGGGCTCCCGAGACCCAGTACTTC.

This chain joins TRBV7-9 and TRBJ2-5; D is uncertain. Trimming left V 1 base short and J 5 bases short, with 8 bases between. CDR3 size: 13 residues. Germline CDR1 is SEHNR and CDR2 is FQNEAQ (reference sequence). Here the CDR3 reads CASSLGLRETQYF. CDR3 DNA: TGTGCCAGCAGCTTAGGACTGCGTGAGACCCAGTACTTC.

V gene TRBV14 combines with J gene TRBJ1-2, with D perhaps TRBD1 (6 bases). Trimming stripped 3 bases from V and 3 bases from J, with 8 bases between. The CDR3 sequence is 13 residues long. CDR1 SGHDN and CDR2 FVKESK come from the germline V gene. CDR3 loop: CASSQNRDYGYTF. The CDR3 DNA follows: TGTGCCAGCAGCCAGAACAGGGACTATGGCTACACCTTC.

The chain has TRBV25-1 and TRBJ1-1; 7 nucleotides line up with TRBD1. Losses at the gene ends were 1 base for V and 5 bases for J; bases not matched to a gene: 7. CDR3 length: 15 residues. Germline V gene sequence: CDR1 MGHDK, CDR2 SYGVNS. In DNA form, the CDR3 reads TGTGCCAGCAGTGAATGGGCAGGGGGACGAACTGAAGCTTTCTTT. It translates to CASSEWAGGRTEAFF.